This TCR beta chain originates from a study of blood T cells in healthy people across ages. Germline V gives CDR1 SGHTA, CDR2 FQGNSA. This CDR3 spans 14 amino acids. V was trimmed by 5 bases and J by 4 bases, leaving 14 bases between them. This clonotype was counted only a few times. The second PCR ran 7 to 11 cycles with a sample-barcoded 5' primer and J-beta primers. One entry per CDR3 protein, called by TCRdb with MiXCR from the 5' RACE reads. Here the sample spans 800,000 or so distinct CDR3 sequences, around a quarter being singletons. In addition, the sample was reused for a study of T cells of mothers and their children.

The sequence came from a boy younger than 18 in good health. The chain links TRBV7-2 to TRBJ1-2; D might be TRBD1 (6 bases). The sequenced sample consisted of blood. In nucleotides, the CDR3 is TGTGCCAGCAGCCCAAGGGGGGGTTTCTATGGCTACACCTTC. Amino acid sequence: CASSPRGGFYGYTF.